This T cell receptor (beta chain) was captured in a study of shared clonotypes between healthy human individuals. Study-wide points: Approximately 5.1% was the fraction of naive CD4 clonotypes found shared across a few donors. Sorted-subset sequencing, rarefaction showed, was incomplete despite large depth.

The CDR3 contains 13 residues. The V end lost 3 bases, the J end lost 6 bases, and 9 bases lay between the germline ends. Germline V CDR1 and CDR2: LNHDA, SQIVND (reference sequence). Original methodology: Filtering of immunoSEQ junctional sequences could not match full-length read filtering. Libraries were prepared by immunoSEQ multiplex PCR; TCRdb keeps only in-frame clonotypes and omits some of them. From that table come the V and J calls and clone size; the DNA was used to work out D and trimming. The data show around 2.1 million clones, roughly 91% seen once. Turning to this clone: Its antigen is not known.

CD45RO negativity and positive selection for CCR7 defined naive CD8 cells, a population that excluded terminally differentiated effector memory CD45RA+ cells. The study enrolled healthy HIV-negative adults without recent acute infections or vaccinations as donors. The TCR comes from a man younger than 35 in good health. Some clones in this sample may be carry-over from other donors' samples. This sequence joins TRBV19 and TRBJ2-1; D is perhaps TRBD1 (6 bases). What was sequenced was naive CD8+ T cells from PBMCs. The CDR3 here is CASSMGARNEQFF. In DNA, the CDR3 is TGTGCCAGTAGTATGGGGGCTCGCAATGAGCAGTTCTTC.